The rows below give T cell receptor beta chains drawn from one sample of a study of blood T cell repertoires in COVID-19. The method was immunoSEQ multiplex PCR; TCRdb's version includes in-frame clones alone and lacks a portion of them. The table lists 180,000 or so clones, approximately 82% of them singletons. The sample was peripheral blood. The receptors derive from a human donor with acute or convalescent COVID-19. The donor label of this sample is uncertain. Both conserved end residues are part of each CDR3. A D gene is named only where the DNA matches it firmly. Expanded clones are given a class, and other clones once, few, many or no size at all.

DNA: TGTGCCAGTAGTTTCGGCCCAGGGACTGAAGCTTTCTTT
CDR3: CASSFGPGTEAFF
V: TRBV19
size: -
D: -
J: TRBJ1-1

DNA: TGTGCCAGCACCCAGCAGGGGGCGGTTGCTTTCTTT
CDR3: CASTQQGAVAFF
V: TRBV12-3/TRBV12-4
size: -
D: TRBD1
J: TRBJ1-1

DNA: TGTGCCAGCAGCGGATCCGGGACAGGGAGGGAAAAACTGTTTTTT
CDR3: CASSGSGTGREKLFF
V: TRBV9
size: -
D: TRBD1
J: TRBJ1-4

DNA: TGTGCCAGCAGCTTAGGGACAGGGGACACTGAAGCTTTCTTT
CDR3: CASSLGTGDTEAFF
V: TRBV7-6
size: -
D: TRBD1
J: TRBJ1-1

DNA: TGTGCCAGCAGCAACCAACAGAGTTTTGTTACAGATACGCAGTATTTT
CDR3: CASSNQQSFVTDTQYF
V: TRBV9
size: few
D: -
J: TRBJ2-3

DNA: TGTGCCAGCAGTTACTATGGGAGCACTGAAGCTTTCTTT
CDR3: CASSYYGSTEAFF
V: TRBV6-5
size: -
D: -
J: TRBJ1-1

DNA: TGTGCCAGCAGGATGACAGGCTATGGCTACACCTTC
CDR3: CASRMTGYGYTF
V: TRBV2
size: -
D: -
J: TRBJ1-2

DNA: TGTGCCAGCAGCCGCCTGGCGGGCGCCTACAATGAGCAGTTCTTC
CDR3: CASSRLAGAYNEQFF
V: TRBV7-6
size: -
D: -
J: TRBJ2-1

DNA: TGTGCCAGCAGCTTAGGGGACAGCCCAAATCAGCCCCAGCATTTT
CDR3: CASSLGDSPNQPQHF
V: TRBV7-2
size: -
D: TRBD1
J: TRBJ1-5

DNA: TGTGCCACCAGACTAGCGGGAGGTGTGGATGAGCAGTTCTTC
CDR3: CATRLAGGVDEQFF
V: TRBV3-1/TRBV3-2
size: -
D: TRBD2
J: TRBJ2-1

DNA: TGTGCCAGCAGCTATTGGGGGGGGGATGGCTACACCTTC
CDR3: CASSYWGGDGYTF
V: TRBV27
size: -
D: -
J: TRBJ1-2

DNA: TGCGCCAGCAGCCAAGGGACGACTAGCCTATCGGGGAATGAGCAGTTCTTC
CDR3: CASSQGTTSLSGNEQFF
V: TRBV4-3
size: -
D: TRBD2
J: TRBJ2-1

DNA: TGTGCCAGCAGCCCCTCCGGGACTAGCGGGACAGATACGCAGTATTTT
CDR3: CASSPSGTSGTDTQYF
V: TRBV3-1/TRBV3-2
size: -
D: TRBD2
J: TRBJ2-3

DNA: TGTGCCATCAGGGGGGGAGGAACCCATGGCTACACCTTC
CDR3: CAIRGGGTHGYTF
V: TRBV10-3
size: -
D: -
J: TRBJ1-2

DNA: TGTGCCACCAGCAGGGGGACTAGCGGGAGATCAGGTGGCACAGATACGCAGTATTTT
CDR3: CATSRGTSGRSGGTDTQYF
V: TRBV15
size: -
D: TRBD2
J: TRBJ2-3

DNA: TGTGCCAGCAGCTTAGTGAGAGGCGGGAGAAGCACAGATACGCAGTATTTT
CDR3: CASSLVRGGRSTDTQYF
V: TRBV11-2
size: -
D: TRBD2
J: TRBJ2-3

DNA: TGTGCCAGTACTCGGGACAGCTACAATCAGCCCCAGCATTTT
CDR3: CASTRDSYNQPQHF
V: TRBV19
size: -
D: TRBD1
J: TRBJ1-5

DNA: TGTGCCAGCAGCAACCAGGGTATGTCCTACGAGCAGTACTTC
CDR3: CASSNQGMSYEQYF
V: TRBV5-6
size: -
D: -
J: TRBJ2-7

DNA: TGTGCCAGTAGTACCTCGGGACTAGCGGGCTACGAGCAGTACTTC
CDR3: CASSTSGLAGYEQYF
V: TRBV19
size: -
D: TRBD2
J: TRBJ2-7

DNA: TGTGCCAGCAGCTTGGGAGGGGGCACGCAGCCCCAGCATTTT
CDR3: CASSLGGGTQPQHF
V: TRBV5-4
size: -
D: TRBD1
J: TRBJ1-5

DNA: TGTGCCAGCAGCCACCTAGGACAGACCGGCTATGGCTACACCTTC
CDR3: CASSHLGQTGYGYTF
V: TRBV3-1/TRBV3-2
size: -
D: -
J: TRBJ1-2

DNA: TGTGCCAGCAGCTCCGGGACTAGCGGGAAGAATGAGCAGTTCTTC
CDR3: CASSSGTSGKNEQFF
V: TRBV7-2
size: -
D: TRBD2
J: TRBJ2-1

DNA: TGCGCCAGCAGCTTGGATGGGGGGACTGAAGCTTTCTTT
CDR3: CASSLDGGTEAFF
V: TRBV5-1
size: -
D: -
J: TRBJ1-1

DNA: TGTGCCAGCAGCCCCGGCCGCGGGCGCCAGCCCCAGCATTTT
CDR3: CASSPGRGRQPQHF
V: TRBV28
size: -
D: -
J: TRBJ1-5

DNA: TGTGCCAGCAGCCCCCCCCTAACAGATACGCAGTATTTT
CDR3: CASSPPLTDTQYF
V: TRBV7-9
size: -
D: -
J: TRBJ2-3

DNA: TGTGCCAGCAGCTTCGGGGGGGCACGGCACATTCAGTACTTC
CDR3: CASSFGGARHIQYF
V: TRBV7-2
size: -
D: TRBD2
J: TRBJ2-4

DNA: TGTGCCAGCCTCACGGGTTACAATGAGCAGTTCTTC
CDR3: CASLTGYNEQFF
V: TRBV6-5
size: -
D: -
J: TRBJ2-1

DNA: TGCGCCAGCAGCTTACGGGAACCCTACAATGAGCAGTTCTTC
CDR3: CASSLREPYNEQFF
V: TRBV5-1
size: -
D: -
J: TRBJ2-1

DNA: TGTGCCAGCAGCTTAGTCGGGGGGGGTTACAATGAGCAGTTCTTC
CDR3: CASSLVGGGYNEQFF
V: TRBV7-2
size: -
D: TRBD2
J: TRBJ2-1

DNA: TGCAGCAGCCGACAGGGACGGGACACTGAAGCTTTCTTT
CDR3: CSSRQGRDTEAFF
V: TRBV29-1
size: -
D: TRBD1
J: TRBJ1-1

DNA: TGTGCCAGCAGGACGGGAGGCGGGACCGGGGAGCTGTTTTTT
CDR3: CASRTGGGTGELFF
V: TRBV2
size: -
D: TRBD2
J: TRBJ2-2

DNA: TGTGCCATCACTGAGGGGCTAGCGGGCTCCTACGAGCAGTACTTC
CDR3: CAITEGLAGSYEQYF
V: TRBV10-3
size: -
D: TRBD2
J: TRBJ2-7

DNA: TGTGCCAGCAGCTTGAGACAGGGGGACGGTCAGCCCCAGCATTTT
CDR3: CASSLRQGDGQPQHF
V: TRBV7-2
size: few
D: TRBD1
J: TRBJ1-5

DNA: TGTGCCAGCAGCCAACCTGGGCCTGGAAACACCATATATTTT
CDR3: CASSQPGPGNTIYF
V: TRBV14
size: -
D: -
J: TRBJ1-3

DNA: TGTGCCAGCAGTGAAGAGAGGGACACTGAAGCTTTCTTT
CDR3: CASSEERDTEAFF
V: TRBV2
size: -
D: -
J: TRBJ1-1

DNA: TGTGCCAGCAGTTTCTCACAGGGGGAAAATTCACCCCTCCACTTT
CDR3: CASSFSQGENSPLHF
V: TRBV28
size: once
D: TRBD1
J: TRBJ1-6

DNA: TGTGCCACCAGGGAAAACAGGGGAGCAGGCCAGCCCCAGCATTTT
CDR3: CATRENRGAGQPQHF
V: TRBV15
size: -
D: TRBD1
J: TRBJ1-5

DNA: TGTGCCAGCAGCTCGGGTATGAACACTGAAGCTTTCTTT
CDR3: CASSSGMNTEAFF
V: TRBV5-4
size: -
D: -
J: TRBJ1-1

DNA: TGCGCCAGCAGCTTCCCGGGGGGTGGCACAGATACGCAGTATTTT
CDR3: CASSFPGGGTDTQYF
V: TRBV5-1
size: -
D: TRBD2
J: TRBJ2-3

DNA: TGTGCCAGCCGGCGGGGGAGCCACGACGAGCAGTACTTC
CDR3: CASRRGSHDEQYF
V: TRBV7-2
size: -
D: TRBD2
J: TRBJ2-7

DNA: TGTGCCAGTACCGATACGGGGGGACCTAATCAGCCCCAGCATTTT
CDR3: CASTDTGGPNQPQHF
V: TRBV19
size: -
D: -
J: TRBJ1-5

DNA: TGTGCCAGCAGCTCACAGGGGGCTACAGGCTACACCTTC
CDR3: CASSSQGATGYTF
V: TRBV7-8
size: -
D: TRBD1
J: TRBJ1-2

DNA: TGTGCCAGCAGTTCCATACAGGGCAGCAGCAATCAGCCCCAGCATTTT
CDR3: CASSSIQGSSNQPQHF
V: TRBV6-6
size: -
D: -
J: TRBJ1-5

DNA: TGTGCCAGCAGTTTTCTAGGCACTGAAGCTTTCTTT
CDR3: CASSFLGTEAFF
V: TRBV27
size: -
D: -
J: TRBJ1-1

DNA: TGTGCCAGCAGTCCAGGGTCGCGTGGCTACACCTTC
CDR3: CASSPGSRGYTF
V: TRBV6-1
size: -
D: -
J: TRBJ1-2

DNA: TGTGCCAGCAGAGAGGGTTCCGAGCAGTACTTC
CDR3: CASREGSEQYF
V: TRBV6-5
size: -
D: -
J: TRBJ2-7

DNA: TGTGCCAGCAGCGCCGGGCCCCTCGGGGCTAATGAAAAACTGTTTTTT
CDR3: CASSAGPLGANEKLFF
V: TRBV7-9
size: -
D: -
J: TRBJ1-4

DNA: TGTGCCTGCCTTTGGGACAGGGTGATGGGGACCCAGTACTTC
CDR3: CACLWDRVMGTQYF
V: TRBV30
size: once
D: TRBD1
J: TRBJ2-5

DNA: TGTGCCAGCACCCTTTACAATGAGCAGTTCTTC
CDR3: CASTLYNEQFF
V: TRBV2
size: -
D: -
J: TRBJ2-1

DNA: TGTGCCAGCAGCGAGGGACAGGGGGAAAGTGGCTACACCTTC
CDR3: CASSEGQGESGYTF
V: TRBV9
size: -
D: TRBD1
J: TRBJ1-2

DNA: TGTGCCAGCAGTCTACAGGGGATAGGCTACACCTTC
CDR3: CASSLQGIGYTF
V: TRBV6-5
size: once
D: TRBD1
J: TRBJ1-2

DNA: TGTGCCAGCAGCTTCTCAGGGGGCGCGGAGACCCAGTACTTC
CDR3: CASSFSGGAETQYF
V: TRBV7-2
size: few
D: TRBD1
J: TRBJ2-5

DNA: TGTGCCAGCGGCTCAAATAATTCACCCCTCCACTTT
CDR3: CASGSNNSPLHF
V: TRBV28
size: -
D: -
J: TRBJ1-6